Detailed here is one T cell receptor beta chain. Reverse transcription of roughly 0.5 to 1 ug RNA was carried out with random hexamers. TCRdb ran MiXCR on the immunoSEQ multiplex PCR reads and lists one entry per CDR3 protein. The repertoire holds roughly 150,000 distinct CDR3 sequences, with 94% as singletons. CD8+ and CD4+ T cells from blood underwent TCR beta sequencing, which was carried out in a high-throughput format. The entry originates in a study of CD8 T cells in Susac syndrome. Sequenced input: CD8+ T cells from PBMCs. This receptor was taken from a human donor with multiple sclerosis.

CDR3 nucleotide sequence: TGTGCCAGCAGCGTACGGAGCGGGGGATCAGATACGCAGTATTTT. This encodes CASSVRSGGSDTQYF. The V gene is TRBV9, the J gene TRBJ2-3; TRBD2 matches 8 bases. The V gene's germline CDR1 is SGDLS and CDR2 YYNGEE. V trimming: 1 base; J trimming: 4 bases; junction bases outside the gene matches: 5. CDR3 length equals 15 residues.